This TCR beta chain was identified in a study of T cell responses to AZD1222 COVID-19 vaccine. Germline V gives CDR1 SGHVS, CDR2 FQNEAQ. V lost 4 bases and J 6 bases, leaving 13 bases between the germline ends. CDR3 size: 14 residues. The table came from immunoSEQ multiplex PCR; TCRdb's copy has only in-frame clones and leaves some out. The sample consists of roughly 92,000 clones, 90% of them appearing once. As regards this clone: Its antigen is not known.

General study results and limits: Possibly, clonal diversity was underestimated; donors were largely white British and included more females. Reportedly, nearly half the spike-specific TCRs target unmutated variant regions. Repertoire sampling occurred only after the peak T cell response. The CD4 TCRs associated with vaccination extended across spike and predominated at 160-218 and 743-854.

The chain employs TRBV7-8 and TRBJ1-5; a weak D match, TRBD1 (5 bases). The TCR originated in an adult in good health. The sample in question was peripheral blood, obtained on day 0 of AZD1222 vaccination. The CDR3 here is CASSYLGGGQPQHF. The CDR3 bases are TGTGCCAGCAGCTACCTTGGGGGGGGTCAGCCCCAGCATTTT.